This T cell receptor (beta chain) derives from a study of blood T cell repertoires in COVID-19. Study at large: Whether acute or convalescent, the COVID-19 samples came from the United States, Italy and Spain.

This clone has only a few counts. Sequenced by immunoSEQ multiplex PCR; TCRdb stores in-frame clones only, minus some. The sample holds roughly 26,000 clones, around 61% seen once. With 2 bases removed from V and 5 bases from J, the gap between germline ends came to 7 bases. In germline, CDR1 is LGHDT, CDR2 YNNKEL (reference sequence). The CDR3 spans 12 residues. Sample: peripheral blood. The rearrangement uses TRBV3-1 (or the pseudogene TRBV3-2) and TRBJ2-7; no firm D call. This receptor was obtained from a man between 60 and 75 years old with active or convalescent COVID-19. CDR3 coding DNA: TGTGCCAGCAGCCAAATAATCCACGAGCAGTACTTC. It is translated as CASSQIIHEQYF.